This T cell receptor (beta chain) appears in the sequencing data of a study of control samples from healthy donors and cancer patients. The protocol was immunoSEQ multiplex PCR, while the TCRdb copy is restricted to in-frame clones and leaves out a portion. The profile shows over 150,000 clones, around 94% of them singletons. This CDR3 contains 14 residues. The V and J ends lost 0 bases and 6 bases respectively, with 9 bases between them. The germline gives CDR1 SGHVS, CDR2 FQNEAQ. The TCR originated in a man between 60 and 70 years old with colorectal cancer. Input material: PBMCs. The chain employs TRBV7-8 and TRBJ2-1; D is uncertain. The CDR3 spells CASSLARFSNEQFF. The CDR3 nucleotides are TGTGCCAGCAGCTTAGCGCGGTTCAGCAATGAGCAGTTCTTC.